This T cell receptor beta chain appears in the sequencing data of a study of post-analysis software for immune sequencing data. Built from TCR beta cDNA, the libraries had unique molecular identifiers in them. MiXCR, run by TCRdb on the PCR reads, gives a single entry per CDR3 protein. This sample has roughly 400,000 distinct CDR3 sequences; 35% to 45% occur once, and the top ten carry under 9%. Overall study findings and caveats: TRBV segments more frequent in patients than in controls numbered roughly 5 and included TRBV5-6, TRBV5-1 and TRBV20-1. Pronounced co-clustering by F measure was evident among identically batched samples.

Concerning this clonotype itself: Its specificity is unknown.

The CDR3 is 14 residues long. Germline values: CDR1 DFQATT, CDR2 SNEGSKA (reference sequence). This chain links TRBV20-1 with TRBJ2-5, with 10 bases fitting TRBD2. Near its end, the DNA agrees better with TRBJ2-7, so the J call may be wrong. Sequenced material: blood. This receptor was taken from a girl between 2 and 10 years old with multiple sclerosis. The CDR3 DNA sequence: TGCAGTGCATGGTTTAGCGGGGGGCCAAACGAGCAGTACTTC. It translates to CSAWFSGGPNEQYF.